The 21 T cell receptor beta chains listed next were all sequenced from one sample in a study of T cell responses to AZD1222 COVID-19 vaccine. The table came from immunoSEQ multiplex PCR; TCRdb's copy has only in-frame clones and leaves some out. In the table there are roughly 120,000 clones, 94% of which are singletons. This specimen was peripheral blood, taken 28 days after the second AZD1222 dose. These receptors originate from an adult who received the AZD1222 COVID-19 vaccine.

This clone was counted a few times. At one end, the junction sequence differs from germline, possibly due to a read error. The rearrangement joins TRBV6-1 to TRBJ2-3; 10 positions match TRBD1. The CDR3 length is 15 residues. Germline V CDR1 and CDR2: MNHNS, SASEGT. In nucleotides, the CDR3 is TGTGCCAGCAGGGAAGGGACAGGGGACATGAATACGCAGTATTTT. Amino acid sequence: CASREGTGDMNTQYF.

Points on this clone: A junction boundary mismatches the germline segment, possibly from a read error. The rearrangement uses TRBV2 and TRBJ1-2; D is unresolved. This CDR3 region has 11 residues. The germline gives CDR1 SNHLY, CDR2 FYNNEI. The CDR3 nucleotides read TGTGCCACCAGTGGACACTATGGCTACACCTTC. Protein: CATSGHYGYTF.

The V and J genes are TRBV5-6 and TRBJ1-2, with D tentatively TRBD1 (6 bases). Germline CDR1 SGHDT, CDR2 YYEEEE. The germline V and J ends were trimmed by 4 bases and 3 bases, with 13 bases remaining between them. The CDR3 sequence is 14 residues long. The CDR3 is CASSKGGNDYGYTF. CDR3 nucleotide sequence: TGTGCCAGCAGCAAAGGGGGAAACGACTATGGCTACACCTTC.

J is TRBJ1-2 and V is TRBV30; no clear D gene. This CDR3 spans 12 amino acids. CDR1 and CDR2 from the germline V gene are GTSNPN and SVGIG (reference sequence). V was clipped by 6 bases and J by 7 bases, with 15 bases between them. The CDR3, as DNA: TGTGCCTGCTATCGGGCCGCTAGTGGCTACACCTTC. The encoded protein is CACYRAASGYTF.

This chain joins TRBV27 and TRBJ1-5; the D is unclear. Germline V lookup: CDR1 MNHEY, CDR2 SMNVEV (reference sequence). With 1 base removed from V and 6 bases from J, the gap between germline ends came to 10 bases. This CDR3 has 14 amino acids. The CDR3 is CASSLLGEGQPQHF. CDR3 nucleotides: TGTGCCAGCAGTTTATTAGGAGAGGGTCAGCCCCAGCATTTT.

Concerning this clone itself: One junction end does not reproduce the germline sequence, and a read error may be involved. This chain links TRBV30 with TRBJ1-1; D remains unclear. Germline lookup yields CDR1 GTSNPN and CDR2 SVGIG (reference sequence). The CDR3 spans 12 residues. CDR3 amino acids: CAGFPLNTEAFF. The CDR3 nucleotides are TGTGCCGGATTCCCCTTGAATACTGAAGCTTTCTTT.

This sequence joins TRBV6-5 and TRBJ2-7, with D possibly being TRBD1 (6 bases). The length of the CDR3 is 15 residues. Trimming cost V 7 bases and J 2 bases, with 18 bases left between them. Per germline, CDR1 MNHEY and CDR2 SVGAGI. CDR3 protein: CASTPSTGFPYEQYF. In DNA form, the CDR3 reads TGTGCCAGCACGCCGTCCACAGGGTTCCCCTACGAGCAGTACTTC.

The gene calls are TRBV6-5 and TRBJ1-1, with 10 bases that match TRBD1. Germline V gene data show CDR1 as MNHEY and CDR2 as SVGAGI. Losses at the gene ends were 9 bases for V and 1 base for J; bases not matched to a gene: 2. The CDR3 runs 13 residues. The CDR3 is CASDRGPNTEAFF. CDR3 in DNA: TGTGCCAGTGACAGGGGGCCGAACACTGAAGCTTTCTTT.

The chain is built from TRBV18 and TRBJ2-1; D is ambiguous. The CDR3 extends over 13 amino acids. The germline gives CDR1 KGHSH, CDR2 LQKENI. Trimming pared 6 bases from V and 5 bases from J, leaving 11 bases between. CDR3 bases: TGTGCCAGCTCTCCTCTGGCAGACAATGAGCAGTTCTTC. Encoded protein: CASSPLADNEQFF.

The chain combines TRBV27 with TRBJ1-5; no firm D call. Germline CDR1 MNHEY, CDR2 SMNVEV (reference sequence). V shed 3 bases and J shed 7 bases, with 13 bases lying between them. The CDR3 length is 14 residues. The CDR3 DNA reads TGTGCCAGCAGTTTTGTAGGAGGTACGCAGCCCCAGCATTTT. Translated: CASSFVGGTQPQHF.

This chain joins TRBV10-2 and TRBJ2-7; TRBD2 matches at 10 bases. After removal of 6 bases from V and 6 bases from J, the junction contained 5 bases not matched to a gene. CDR3 size: 13 residues. In germline, CDR1 is WSHSY, CDR2 SAAADI. CDR3 loop: CASRLAGLIEQYF. Here the CDR3 DNA reads TGCGCCAGCAGACTAGCGGGGTTGATCGAGCAGTACTTC.

The chain links TRBV3-1 (or the pseudogene TRBV3-2) to TRBJ1-2; D is uncertain. The V and J ends lost 4 bases and 8 bases respectively, with 11 bases between them. The CDR3 runs to 12 residues. The V gene's germline CDR1 is LGHDT and CDR2 YNNKEL (reference sequence). This CDR3 is CASSRDKRGYTF. DNA of the CDR3: TGTGCCAGCAGCCGCGATAAGCGGGGCTACACCTTC.

The chain recombines TRBV7-6 with TRBJ1-5, with TRBD1 matching 7 bases. The trim removed 5 bases at V and 2 bases at J, leaving 6 bases unmatched. Looked up from germline, CDR1 is SGHVS and CDR2 is FNYEAQ. This CDR3 is built from 15 residues. The CDR3 spells CASSPQGSRNQPQHF. DNA of the CDR3: TGTGCCAGCAGCCCACAGGGGTCTCGCAATCAGCCCCAGCATTTT.

V and J are TRBV21-1 and TRBJ1-1. TRBV21-1 is assigned pseudogene status. This CDR3 comprises 13 residues. The CDR3 loop reads CASSSLGGTEAFF. CDR3 DNA sequence: TGTGCCAGCAGCAGCCTTGGGGGAACTGAAGCTTTCTTT.

V is TRBV5-1 and J is TRBJ1-2; the D is unclear. Trimming took off 0 bases at V and 4 bases at J, with 10 bases between the two ends. The CDR3 sequence is 14 residues long. Germline V gene sequence: CDR1 SGHRS, CDR2 YFSETQ. CDR3 in DNA: TGCGCCAGCAGCTTGGCGCCCGGTTTCTATGGCTACACCTTC. Translation gives CASSLAPGFYGYTF.

This clone was seen a single time. The chain employs TRBV5-1 and TRBJ2-7, with 9 nucleotides matching TRBD1. The germline V gene encodes CDR1 SGHRS and CDR2 YFSETQ. V dropped 3 bases and J dropped 4; count of bases not matched to a gene: 5. There are 14 residues in the CDR3. CDR3 sequence reads: CASSWETGGYEQYF. The CDR3 DNA is TGCGCCAGCAGCTGGGAGACAGGGGGGTACGAGCAGTACTTC.

In its sample, this clone was seen once. The rearrangement joins TRBV19 to TRBJ2-5; possible D gene TRBD2, 6 bases. The CDR3 length is 15 residues. Looked up from germline, CDR1 is LNHDA and CDR2 is SQIVND (reference sequence). With 1 base removed from V and 5 bases from J, the gap between germline ends came to 14 bases. CDR3 nucleotides: TGTGCCAGTAGTATAGGAGTCGGCGGGGAGGAGACCCAGTACTTC. Encoded protein: CASSIGVGGEETQYF.

This clone occurred once. The genes are TRBV12-3 or TRBV12-4 and TRBJ1-2; tentatively, D is TRBD1 (5 bases). With 3 bases removed from V and 7 bases from J, the gap between germline ends came to 12 bases. The CDR3 spans 13 residues. The CDR3 loop reads CASSFGGKTGYTF. The CDR3 bases are TGTGCCAGCAGTTTTGGGGGGAAAACTGGCTACACCTTC.

J is TRBJ1-6 and V is TRBV5-5; the D is unclear. The CDR3 sequence is 16 residues long. The germline gives CDR1 SGHKS, CDR2 YYEKEE (reference sequence). V was pared by 4 bases and J by 2 bases, with 13 bases between. CDR3 bases: TGTGCCAGCAGCCGGCGGGATGTGGCCTATAATTCACCCCTCCACTTT. This encodes CASSRRDVAYNSPLHF.

The rearrangement links TRBV6-5 to TRBJ2-7, with D perhaps given as TRBD1 or TRBD2 (5 bases each). This CDR3 has 13 amino acids. Germline V gives CDR1 MNHEY, CDR2 SVGAGI. V lost 8 bases and J lost 2, with 13 bases in between. CDR3 amino acids: CASEWGSTYEQYF. CDR3 nucleotides: TGTGCCAGCGAGTGGGGGAGTACCTACGAGCAGTACTTC.

The DNA of the CDR3 is TGTGCCAGCAGTAGGGACAGAGCCTACGAGCAGTACTTC. Its translation is CASSRDRAYEQYF. V is TRBV12-3 or TRBV12-4 and J is TRBJ2-7; 7 bases agree with TRBD1. The CDR3 has 13 residues. V shed 5 bases, J shed 2 bases, and the junction held 3 bases outside the gene matches.